The 32 T cell receptor beta chains below come from one sample, sequenced in a study of cytomegalovirus exposure and HLA in healthy donors. Amplification used 60 Vbeta primers and 13 Jbeta primers. Profiled with immunoSEQ multiplex PCR; TCRdb holds only in-frame clones, not every one. The sample records 100,000 to 150,000 clones, about 73% being singletons. Sequencing used PBMCs. The receptors shown here come from a woman between 50 and 59 years old in good health and CMV-seropositive.

The J gene is TRBJ2-5, the V gene TRBV5-1, with 12 bases that match TRBD2. The CDR3 sequence is 13 residues long. J was trimmed by 4 bases and V by 7 bases; bases with no gene match: 2. The germline CDR1 and CDR2 sequences are SGHRS and YFSETQ. The CDR3: CASQTSGGETQYF. The CDR3 DNA is TGCGCCAGCCAGACTAGCGGGGGAGAGACCCAGTACTTC.

The chain has TRBV15 and TRBJ1-5, with TRBD1 as a possible D gene (6 bases). The CDR3 sequence is 14 residues long. Deletions cut 1 base from V and 3 bases from J, with 7 bases between. CDR1 LNHNV and CDR2 YYDKDF come from the germline V gene (reference sequence). In DNA, the CDR3 is TGTGCCACCAGCAGAGCAGGGGTCAATCAGCCCCAGCATTTT. This translates into CATSRAGVNQPQHF.

This clone was counted a few times. V and J are TRBV5-1 and TRBJ1-2, with TRBD1 matching over 7 bases. The CDR3 covers 14 residues. The germline V gene has CDR1 SGHRS and CDR2 YFSETQ. V shed 3 bases, J shed 3 bases, and the junction held 5 bases outside the gene matches. The DNA of the CDR3 is TGCGCCAGCAGCTCCTTTACAGGGGACTATGGCTACACCTTC. It specifies CASSSFTGDYGYTF.

The chain has TRBV7-9 and TRBJ2-3; 8 bases line up with TRBD2. This CDR3 has 13 residues. Germline lookup yields CDR1 SEHNR and CDR2 FQNEAQ (reference sequence). CDR3 amino acids: CAGGGPSTDTQYF. For the CDR3, the DNA is TGTGCAGGCGGGGGGCCATCCACAGATACGCAGTATTTT.

The chain carries TRBV11-2 and TRBJ1-1, with no clear D. Trimming shortened V by 3 bases and J by 0 bases, and 8 bases separated the two germline ends. There are 14 residues in the CDR3. Per germline, CDR1 SGHAT and CDR2 FQNNGV. The CDR3 nucleotides read TGTGCCAGCAGCTTGGGCTACCTGAACACTGAAGCTTTCTTT. Its protein is CASSLGYLNTEAFF.

The rearrangement joins TRBV5-5 to TRBJ1-2, with D tentatively TRBD1 (5 bases). V lost 8 bases and J lost 6, with 17 bases in between. Germline CDR1 and CDR2: SGHKS and YYEKEE (reference sequence). There are 13 residues in the CDR3. The CDR3 sequence is CASAREEGDGYTF. DNA of the CDR3: TGTGCCAGTGCTAGGGAGGAAGGGGATGGCTACACCTTC.

This chain links TRBV30 with TRBJ1-2; maybe TRBD1 (6 bases). With 5 bases removed from V and 3 bases from J, the gap between germline ends came to 19 bases. The CDR3 is made up of 15 amino acids. In germline, CDR1 is GTSNPN, CDR2 SVGIG (reference sequence). The CDR3 reads CAWLDTGGAYYGYTF. The CDR3, as DNA: TGTGCCTGGTTGGATACGGGGGGGGCTTACTATGGCTACACCTTC.

This clone was recorded a few times. The genes are TRBV27 and TRBJ1-5; weak D call: TRBD1 (5 bases). The germline V gene encodes CDR1 MNHEY and CDR2 SMNVEV (reference sequence). The CDR3 is made up of 14 amino acids. Trimming took off 4 bases at V and 6 bases at J, with 13 bases between the two ends. CDR3 sequence: CASSSEQGSQPQHF. The CDR3 DNA reads as TGTGCCAGCAGTTCAGAGCAGGGAAGTCAGCCCCAGCATTTT.

This chain links TRBV7-6 with TRBJ2-5; TRBD1 matches 10 bases. The V segment lost 4 bases and the J segment 7 bases; nucleotides outside the gene matches: 9. Germline V gene data show CDR1 as SGHVS and CDR2 as FNYEAQ. CDR3 length: 15 amino acids. Here the CDR3 DNA reads TGTGCCAGCAGCTCACCGGGACAGGGGCGTGGGACCCAGTACTTC. Encoded protein: CASSSPGQGRGTQYF. The full variable domain, completed using reference TRBV7-6 and TRBJ2-5, is GAGVSQSPRYKVTKRGQDVALRCDPISGHVSLYWYRQALGQGPEFLTYFNYEAQQDKSGLPNDRFSAERPEGSISTLTIQRTEQRDSAMYRCASSSPGQGRGTQYFGPGTRLLVL.

The chain links TRBV9 to TRBJ2-5, with 8 positions matching TRBD2. The V and J ends lost 4 bases and 9 bases, in that order; junction bases with no gene match: 8. Germline V gives CDR1 SGDLS, CDR2 YYNGEE. This CDR3 has 13 residues. Here the CDR3 reads CASSLQAGEAQYF. The CDR3 bases are TGTGCCAGCAGCTTACAAGCGGGGGAGGCCCAGTACTTC. Drawing the rest from reference TRBV9 and TRBJ2-5, the complete variable domain is DSGVTQTPKHLITATGQRVTLRCSPRSGDLSVYWYQQSLDQGLQFLIQYYNGEERAKGNILERFSAQQFPDLHSELNLSSLELGDSALYFCASSLQAGEAQYFGPGTRLLVL.

This clone was detected a few times. V and J are TRBV5-8 and TRBJ2-7, with 9 bases that match TRBD2. Losses at the gene ends were 4 bases for V and 2 bases for J; bases not matched to a gene: 4. Germline V gives CDR1 SGHTS, CDR2 YDEGEE. This CDR3 spans 14 amino acids. CDR3 amino acids: CASSRRLAAYEQYF. CDR3 DNA: TGTGCCAGCAGCCGGCGACTAGCGGCCTACGAGCAGTACTTC. Variable domain in full (rest from reference TRBV5-8 and TRBJ2-7): EAGVTQSPTHLIKTRGQQATLRCSPISGHTSVYWYQQALGLGLQFLLWYDEGEERNRGNFPPRFSGRQFPNYSSELNVNALELEDSALYLCASSRRLAAYEQYFGPGTRLTVT.

This chain joins TRBV6-5 and TRBJ1-1; D is undetermined. The CDR3 is made up of 12 amino acids. The germline V and J ends were trimmed by 4 bases and 9 bases, with 12 bases remaining between them. CDR1 and CDR2 (germline): MNHEY, SVGAGI. CDR3 residues: CASSLNRGKAFF. Here the CDR3 DNA reads TGTGCCAGCAGTTTGAATCGAGGGAAAGCTTTCTTT.

This clone was recorded only once. V and J are TRBV10-3 and TRBJ1-2; 11 bases are shared with TRBD1. The CDR3 totals 15 residues. The germline gives CDR1 ENHRY, CDR2 SYGVKD. With V trimmed by 0 bases and J by 4 bases, 1 base remained unmatched. Written as DNA, the CDR3 is TGTGCCATCAGTGAGTCGGGACAGGGGGGCTATGGCTACACCTTC. This sequence encodes CAISESGQGGYGYTF.

The chain has TRBV5-4 and TRBJ1-2; 7 positions match TRBD1. The CDR3 totals 12 residues. Unmatched junction bases numbered 2, after V lost 4 bases and J lost 5 bases. Germline CDR1 reads SGHNT; CDR2 reads YYREEE (reference sequence). In nucleotides, the CDR3 is TGTGCCAGCAGCCGACAGGGTTATGGCTACACCTTC. Protein product: CASSRQGYGYTF.

The chain's CDR3 is CASSSGTANYEQYF. The CDR3 region has the DNA TGTGCCAGCAGTTCCGGGACAGCGAACTACGAGCAGTACTTC. The chain couples TRBV6-5 to TRBJ2-7, with TRBD1 matching 7 bases. CDR1 and CDR2 (germline): MNHEY, SVGAGI. Germline trimming cut 4 bases from V and 3 bases from J; bases unmatched to any gene: 6. The CDR3 has 14 amino acids.

This clone has a handful of counts. J is TRBJ1-4 and V is TRBV6-9, with D unclear. This CDR3 has 15 residues. V was shortened by 10 bases and J by 1 base, with 16 bases between the two germline ends. Looked up from germline, CDR1 is MNHGY and CDR2 is SVAAGI. CDR3 amino acids: CAIIGRLVTNEKLFF. In DNA, the CDR3 is TGTGCCATTATCGGCAGGCTTGTAACTAATGAAAAACTGTTTTTT.

The chain is built from TRBV11-3 and TRBJ2-5, with TRBD2 identical over 12 bases. CDR3 length: 16 amino acids. V trimming: 4 bases; J trimming: 1 base; junction bases outside the gene matches: 4. Germline CDR1 SGHNT, CDR2 YENEEA. The CDR3 DNA is TGTGCCAGCAGCTCAGAGGGACTAGCGGGCCAAGAGACCCAGTACTTC. Amino acid sequence: CASSSEGLAGQETQYF.

The V and J genes are TRBV6-5 and TRBJ2-5, with D unresolved. The last part of the DNA fits TRBJ2-7 better; the J call may be wrong. Looked up from germline, CDR1 is MNHEY and CDR2 is SVGAGI. The CDR3 covers 13 residues. The CDR3 DNA reads TGTGCCAGCAGCCTGAGCACGGAGACCGAGCAGTACTTC. It encodes CASSLSTETEQYF.

The rearrangement links TRBV7-8 to TRBJ2-5, with 10 bases aligning to TRBD2. Germline CDR1 is SGHVS and CDR2 is FQNEAQ. CDR3 size: 17 residues. The V gene end was trimmed by 2 bases and the J gene end by 5 bases; junction bases not matched to a gene: 11. This CDR3 reads CASSLRLAGAMMETQYF. Here the CDR3 DNA reads TGTGCCAGCAGCTTAAGGCTAGCGGGGGCCATGATGGAGACCCAGTACTTC.

The genes are TRBV5-6 and TRBJ1-4; 7 bases fit TRBD1. The CDR3 has 14 residues. V dropped 2 bases and J dropped 6; count of bases not matched to a gene: 4. CDR1 and CDR2 from the germline V gene are SGHDT and YYEEEE. CDR3 in DNA: TGTGCCAGCAGCTTCGGGACAGACTATGAAAAACTGTTTTTT. This translates into CASSFGTDYEKLFF.

The CDR3 coding sequence is TGTGCCAGCAGCGTAGGTCCAGGGGGGTTCACAGATACGCAGTATTTT. Amino acid sequence: CASSVGPGGFTDTQYF. V gene TRBV9 combines with J gene TRBJ2-3; a weak D match, TRBD1 (7 bases). There are 16 residues in the CDR3. The V and J ends lost 0 bases and 2 bases respectively, with 13 bases between them. Germline V gene lookup returns CDR1 SGDLS and CDR2 YYNGEE.

This clone was seen just once. This rearrangement joins TRBV11-3 to TRBJ2-5; 8 bases line up with TRBD1. The germline V gene has CDR1 SGHNT and CDR2 YENEEA. Germline trimming cut 4 bases from V and 5 bases from J; bases unmatched to any gene: 12. The CDR3 totals 16 residues. The chain's CDR3 is CASSSNGQGGGETQYF. The CDR3 DNA sequence: TGTGCCAGCAGCTCCAATGGACAGGGCGGAGGGGAGACCCAGTACTTC.

The chain carries TRBV2 and TRBJ1-2; no definite D call. Trimming shortened V by 2 bases and J by 7 bases, and 20 bases separated the two germline ends. The V gene's germline CDR1 is SNHLY and CDR2 FYNNEI. The CDR3 length is 16 residues. CDR3 protein: CASSEWHDMVGRGYTF. As DNA, the CDR3 is TGTGCCAGCAGTGAATGGCACGATATGGTGGGCCGTGGCTACACCTTC.

V usage is TRBV6-1 and J usage is TRBJ2-1; D unclear. The length of the CDR3 is 15 residues. The germline gives CDR1 MNHNS, CDR2 SASEGT. V lost 1 base, J lost 9 bases, and 16 bases lay in between. The CDR3 DNA is TGTGCCAGCAGTGAAGAGCCCCTACTTCGAAGTGAGCAGTTCTTC. Its protein product is CASSEEPLLRSEQFF.

Here the CDR3 DNA reads TGTGCCAGCAGTAACCCAGGGATGGACGAGCAGTACTTC. This gives the protein CASSNPGMDEQYF. V gene TRBV27 combines with J gene TRBJ2-7; tentative D call: TRBD1 (5 bases). CDR3 length equals 13 residues. CDR1 and CDR2 from the germline V gene are MNHEY and SMNVEV (reference sequence). V was cut by 5 bases and J by 5 bases, with 13 bases left in between.

This clone was seen only a few times. This sequence joins TRBV10-3 and TRBJ2-3, with 9 bases that match TRBD2. The CDR3 length is 15 residues. Germline values: CDR1 ENHRY, CDR2 SYGVKD. J lost 2 bases, V lost 6 bases, and 6 bases had no gene match. The CDR3 DNA follows: TGTGCCATCAGCCCGGGACTAGCCCTCACAGATACGCAGTATTTT. Protein product: CAISPGLALTDTQYF.

CDR3 bases: TGCAGCGTTGAAGGGGGCGAGACAGGGAGTGTCGAGCAGTACTTC. This encodes CSVEGGETGSVEQYF. The chain has TRBV29-1 and TRBJ2-7, with 7 bases aligning to TRBD1. CDR1 is SQVTM, CDR2 ANQGSEA, per germline. V lost 1 base and J lost 6; bases outside the gene matches: 12. The length of the CDR3 is 15 residues.

This chain joins TRBV5-1 and TRBJ2-3; perhaps TRBD2 as D (6 bases). Germline CDR1 is SGHRS and CDR2 is YFSETQ. Trimming cost V 3 bases and J 3 bases, with 8 bases left between them. This CDR3 contains 13 residues. CDR3 in amino acids: CASSSLATDTQYF. CDR3 DNA sequence: TGCGCCAGCAGCTCCCTAGCGACAGATACGCAGTATTTT.

The chain has TRBV6-1 and TRBJ2-5, with 12 bases aligning to TRBD2. There are 15 residues in the CDR3. Germline CDR1 and CDR2: MNHNS and SASEGT. Trimming at V came to 4 bases and at J to 5 bases, leaving 5 bases not matched to a gene. As DNA, the CDR3 is TGTGCCAGCAGTGTACTAGCGGGGGGCGGGGAGACCCAGTACTTC. Residues: CASSVLAGGGETQYF.

V usage is TRBV25-1 and J usage is TRBJ2-1; 9 bases are a match to TRBD1. This CDR3 contains 15 residues. Germline lookup yields CDR1 MGHDK and CDR2 SYGVNS. The V and J ends lost 7 bases and 2 bases, in that order; junction bases with no gene match: 6. CDR3 protein: CASMERTGAYNEQFF. The CDR3 nucleotides are TGTGCCAGCATGGAAAGGACAGGGGCCTACAATGAGCAGTTCTTC.

This clone turned up a few times. The rearrangement links TRBV19 to TRBJ2-2; TRBD1 might be the D (6 bases). Germline CDR1 LNHDA, CDR2 SQIVND (reference sequence). The CDR3 spans 13 residues. Trimming removed 5 bases from V and 9 bases from J, with 13 bases in between. The CDR3 region is CASSSYRDRELFF. In nucleotides, the CDR3 is TGTGCCAGTAGTTCGTACAGGGACCGGGAGCTGTTTTTT. The whole variable domain, remainder taken from reference TRBV19 and TRBJ2-2, is DGGITQSPKYLFRKEGQNVTLSCEQNLNHDAMYWYRQDPGQGLRLIYYSQIVNDFQKGDIAEGYSVSREKKESFPLTVTSAQKNPTAFYLCASSSYRDRELFFGEGSRLTVL.

CDR3 DNA sequence: TGTGCCAGCAGCCAAGAGTTGGGCACCTACGAGCAGTACTTC. Translating gives CASSQELGTYEQYF. The chain recombines TRBV14 with TRBJ2-7, with D unclear. The V end was cut by 0 bases, the J end by 2 bases, with 8 bases between. The CDR3 has 14 residues. Germline CDR1 SGHDN, CDR2 FVKESK.